Below, one T cell receptor (beta chain) is given with its context. With 6 bases removed from V and 2 bases from J, the gap between germline ends came to 15 bases. Germline CDR1 reads MNHEY; CDR2 reads SVGEGT. There are 15 residues in the CDR3. The data stem from a study of CD8 T cells in ankylosing spondylitis. TCRdb fed the 5' RACE reads into MiXCR, producing one record per CDR3 protein. The sample has approximately 250,000 distinct CDR3 sequences, more than 9% seen once. Material: blood, either unsorted or a sorted T cell fraction (not recorded which). The chain couples TRBV6-2 or TRBV6-3 to TRBJ2-3; tentative D call: TRBD1 (6 bases). The sequence was obtained from a male donor with ankylosing spondylitis or in good health (not recorded which). This CDR3 reads CASRSDRFITDTQYF. The CDR3 nucleotides read TGTGCCAGCAGGTCCGACAGGTTCATCACAGATACGCAGTATTTT.